This T cell receptor beta chain was documented in a study of blood T cells in healthy people across ages. General study points: Higher naive T cell percentage went strongly together with higher TCR beta diversity. Estimates drawn from one million T cells were deemed to understate diversity.

V was trimmed by 2 bases and J by 6 bases, leaving 8 bases between them. The CDR3 covers 13 residues. Germline V gives CDR1 LGHDT, CDR2 YNNKEL (reference sequence). Donor samples were obtained from healthy Caucasian individuals from Russia, aged about 6 to 95. Each donor's blood draw was around 9.1 milliliters of peripheral blood. Sample-barcoded 5' priming and a J-beta primer mix drove a second PCR of roughly 6 to 12 cycles. TCRdb reprocessed the 5' RACE reads with MiXCR, giving one entry per CDR3 protein. The data hold roughly 2 million distinct CDR3 sequences, with around 48% observed a single time. The table lists this clonotype with a few counts. Antigen: not known.

Specimen: blood. This receptor was identified in a woman in her forties in good health. This chain joins TRBV3-1 and TRBJ2-1; D may be TRBD1 (5 bases). DNA of the CDR3: TGTGCCAGCAGCCAACGACAGAGCAATGAGCAGTTCTTC. This codes for CASSQRQSNEQFF.